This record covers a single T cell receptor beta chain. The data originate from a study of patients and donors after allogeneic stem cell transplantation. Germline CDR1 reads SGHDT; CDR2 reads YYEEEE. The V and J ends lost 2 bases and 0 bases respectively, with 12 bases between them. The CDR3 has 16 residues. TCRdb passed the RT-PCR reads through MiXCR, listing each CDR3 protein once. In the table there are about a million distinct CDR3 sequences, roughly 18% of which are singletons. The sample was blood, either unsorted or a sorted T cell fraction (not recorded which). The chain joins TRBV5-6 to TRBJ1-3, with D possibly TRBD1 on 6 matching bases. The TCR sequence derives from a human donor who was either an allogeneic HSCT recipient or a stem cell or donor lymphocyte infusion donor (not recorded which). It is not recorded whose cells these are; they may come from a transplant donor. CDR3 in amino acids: CASSFRTARSGNTIYF. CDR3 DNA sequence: TGTGCCAGCAGCTTTCGGACAGCGCGCTCTGGAAACACCATATATTTT.